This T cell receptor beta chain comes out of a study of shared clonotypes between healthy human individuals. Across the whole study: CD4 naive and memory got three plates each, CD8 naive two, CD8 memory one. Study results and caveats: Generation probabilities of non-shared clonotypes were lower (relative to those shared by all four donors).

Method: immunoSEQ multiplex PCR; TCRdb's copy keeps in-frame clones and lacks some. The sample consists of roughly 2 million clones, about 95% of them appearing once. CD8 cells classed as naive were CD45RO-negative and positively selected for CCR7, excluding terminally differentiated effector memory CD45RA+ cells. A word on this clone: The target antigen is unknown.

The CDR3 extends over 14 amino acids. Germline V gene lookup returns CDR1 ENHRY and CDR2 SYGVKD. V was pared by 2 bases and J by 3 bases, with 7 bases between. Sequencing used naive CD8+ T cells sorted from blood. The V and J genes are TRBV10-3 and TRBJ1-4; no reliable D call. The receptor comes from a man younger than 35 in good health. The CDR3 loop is CAISEGQSNEKLFF. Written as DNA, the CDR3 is TGTGCCATCAGTGAGGGTCAATCTAATGAAAAACTGTTTTTT.